The clone carrying this TCR beta chain was recorded at least ten times. RNA transcripts provided the source from which TCR beta CDR3 regions were amplified. HTBI primers were employed in a first-round RT-PCR of the TCR CDR3. TCRdb redid the calling of the multiplex PCR reads with MiXCR, one entry per CDR3 protein. This sample has 640,000 or so distinct CDR3 sequences; about 15% occur once, and the top ten carry around 4.1%. This specimen comes from a study of T cells in Graves' hyperthyroidism and ophthalmopathy. The sequence was obtained from a woman aged 40 to 50 with Graves' ophthalmopathy. Sequencing was carried out using blood.

CDR3 coding DNA: TGCGCCAGCAGCTTGAGCGTCCTAGAGTGGGAGACCCAGTACTTC. It specifies CASSLSVLEWETQYF. The chain carries TRBV5-1 and TRBJ2-5; D not resolved. Germline CDR1 and CDR2: SGHRS and YFSETQ. Deletions cut 1 base from V and 5 bases from J, with 15 bases between. The CDR3 loop spans 15 amino acids.